The clone carrying this TCR beta chain was seen ten or more times. Its antigen is as yet unknown. TCRbeta library construction was performed incorporating unique molecular identifiers. TCRdb processed the PCR reads anew with MiXCR; each CDR3 protein has one entry. The sample includes 200,000 to 250,000 distinct CDR3 sequences, about 8.2% of them seen just once. The entry originates in a study of T-cell reconstitution after alpha-beta-depleted transplantation in children. Regarding the study as a whole: From surviving recipient T cells and thymic progenitors came the high day-60 TCRbeta diversity observed in some patients. Alpha-beta T cells about two months after transplant reportedly derived from several hundred expanded graft clones. Most T-cell counts and diversity one year after the transplant came from T cells that were newly produced.

Sequenced material: PBMCs, mostly from graft donor cells, taken 360 days after TCRalphabeta/CD19-depleted stem cell transplant. The TCR comes from a male patient between 2 and 10 years old who had a stem cell transplant for acute myeloid leukemia, so the T cells may come from the graft donor.

The CDR3 region has the DNA TGCAGTGCTAGAGGGACTAGCGGGGGGACTAACGAGCAGTACGTC. This sequence encodes CSARGTSGGTNEQYV. The chain joins TRBV20-1 to TRBJ2-7; 14 nucleotides line up with TRBD2. V gave up 1 base and J gave up 5 bases; unmatched junction bases: 4. The CDR3 length is 15 residues. Per germline, CDR1 DFQATT and CDR2 SNEGSKA (reference sequence).